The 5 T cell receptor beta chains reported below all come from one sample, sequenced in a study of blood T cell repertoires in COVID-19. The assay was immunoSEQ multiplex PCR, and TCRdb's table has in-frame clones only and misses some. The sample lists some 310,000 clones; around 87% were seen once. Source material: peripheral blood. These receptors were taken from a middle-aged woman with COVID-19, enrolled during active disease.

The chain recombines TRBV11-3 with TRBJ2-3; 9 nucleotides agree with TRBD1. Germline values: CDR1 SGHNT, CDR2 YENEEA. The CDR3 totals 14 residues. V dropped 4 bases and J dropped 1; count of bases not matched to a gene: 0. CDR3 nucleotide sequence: TGTGCCAGCAGCTGGGACAGGGGCACAGATACGCAGTATTTT. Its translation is CASSWDRGTDTQYF. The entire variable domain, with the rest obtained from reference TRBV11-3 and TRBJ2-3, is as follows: EAGVVQSPRYKIIEKKQPVAFWCNPISGHNTLYWYLQNLGQGPELLIRYENEEAVDDSQLPKDRFSAERLKGVDSTLKIQPAELGDSAVYLCASSWDRGTDTQYFGPGTRLTVL.

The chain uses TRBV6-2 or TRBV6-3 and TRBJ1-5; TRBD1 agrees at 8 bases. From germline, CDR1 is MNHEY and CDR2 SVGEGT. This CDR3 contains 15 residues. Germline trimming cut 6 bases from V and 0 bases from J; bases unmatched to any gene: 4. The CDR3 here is CASSRTGNSNQPQHF. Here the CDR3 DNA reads TGTGCCAGCAGCCGGACAGGGAATAGCAATCAGCCCCAGCATTTT.

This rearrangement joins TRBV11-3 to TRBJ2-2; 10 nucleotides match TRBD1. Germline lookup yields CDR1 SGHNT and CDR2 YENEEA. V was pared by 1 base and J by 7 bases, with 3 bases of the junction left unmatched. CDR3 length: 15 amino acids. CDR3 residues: CASSLGQGASGELFF. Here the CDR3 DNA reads TGTGCCAGCAGCTTAGGACAGGGGGCAAGCGGGGAGCTGTTTTTT.

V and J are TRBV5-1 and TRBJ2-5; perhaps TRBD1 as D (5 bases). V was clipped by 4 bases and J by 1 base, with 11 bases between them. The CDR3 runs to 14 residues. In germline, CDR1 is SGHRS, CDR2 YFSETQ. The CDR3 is CASSKRQSQETQYF. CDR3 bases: TGCGCCAGCAGCAAAAGACAGTCCCAAGAGACCCAGTACTTC.

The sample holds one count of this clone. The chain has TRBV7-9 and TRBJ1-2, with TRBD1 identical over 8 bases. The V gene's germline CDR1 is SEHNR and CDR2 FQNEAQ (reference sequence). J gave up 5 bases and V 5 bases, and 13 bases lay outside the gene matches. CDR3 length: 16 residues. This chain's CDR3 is CASSPDRGVLPYGYTF. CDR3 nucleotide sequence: TGTGCCAGCAGCCCCGACAGGGGCGTTCTCCCTTATGGCTACACCTTC.